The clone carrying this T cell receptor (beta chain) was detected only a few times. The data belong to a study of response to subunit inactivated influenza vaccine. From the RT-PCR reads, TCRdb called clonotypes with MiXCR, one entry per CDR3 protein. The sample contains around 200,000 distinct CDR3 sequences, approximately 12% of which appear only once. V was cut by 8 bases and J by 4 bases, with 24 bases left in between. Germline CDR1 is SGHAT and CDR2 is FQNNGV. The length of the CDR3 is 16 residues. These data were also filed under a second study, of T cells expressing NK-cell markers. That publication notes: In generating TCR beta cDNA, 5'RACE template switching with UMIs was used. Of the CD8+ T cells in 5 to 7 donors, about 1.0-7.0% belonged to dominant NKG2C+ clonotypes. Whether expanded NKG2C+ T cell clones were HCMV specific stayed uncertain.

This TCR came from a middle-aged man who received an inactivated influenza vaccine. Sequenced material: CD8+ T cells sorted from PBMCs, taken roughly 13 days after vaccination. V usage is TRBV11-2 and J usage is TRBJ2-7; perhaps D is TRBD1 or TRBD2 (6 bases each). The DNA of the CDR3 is TGTGCCAGCGCTAGGTTCTCTGGCGGGACAAAGTACGAGCAGTACTTC. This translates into CASARFSGGTKYEQYF.